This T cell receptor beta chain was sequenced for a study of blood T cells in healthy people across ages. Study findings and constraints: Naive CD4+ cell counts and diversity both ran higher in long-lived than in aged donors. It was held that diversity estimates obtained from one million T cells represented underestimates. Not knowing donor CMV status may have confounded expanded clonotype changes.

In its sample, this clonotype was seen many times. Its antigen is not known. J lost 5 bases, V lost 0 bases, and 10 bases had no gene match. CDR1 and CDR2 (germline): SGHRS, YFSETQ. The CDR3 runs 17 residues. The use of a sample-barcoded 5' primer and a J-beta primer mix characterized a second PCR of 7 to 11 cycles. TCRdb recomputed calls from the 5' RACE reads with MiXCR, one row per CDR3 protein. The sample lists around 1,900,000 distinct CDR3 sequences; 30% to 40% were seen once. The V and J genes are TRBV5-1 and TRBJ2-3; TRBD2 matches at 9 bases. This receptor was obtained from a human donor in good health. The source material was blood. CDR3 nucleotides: TGCGCCAGCAGCTTGGGGGCCGCGGGGGGGTTGAGAGATACGCAGTATTTT. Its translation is CASSLGAAGGLRDTQYF.